The clone carrying this T cell receptor beta chain was counted between two and nine times. The sample originates from a study of T cells in Graves' hyperthyroidism and ophthalmopathy. Subjects aged 18 to 65 presented with newly diagnosed hyperthyroidism of less than 2 months' duration. The CDR3 has 15 residues. V lost 3 bases and J lost 4; bases outside the gene matches: 4. Germline V gene sequence: CDR1 LNHDA, CDR2 SQIVND (reference sequence). TCR beta CDR3 sequences were amplified from RNA transcripts. RT-PCR in the first round (using the HTBI primer set) targeted the TCR CDR3. TCRdb reanalysed the multiplex PCR reads using MiXCR and keeps one entry per CDR3 protein. The sample gives over 700,000 distinct CDR3 sequences, 30% to 40% of which show up once; around 29% is in the top ten.

The rearrangement links TRBV19 to TRBJ1-5; 9 bases map to TRBD1. The origin of this receptor is a middle-aged woman with Graves' hyperthyroidism. The specimen was blood. In DNA, the CDR3 is TGTGCCAGTAGTATTATCGGGACAGGGAATCAGCCCCAGCATTTT. The encoded protein is CASSIIGTGNQPQHF.